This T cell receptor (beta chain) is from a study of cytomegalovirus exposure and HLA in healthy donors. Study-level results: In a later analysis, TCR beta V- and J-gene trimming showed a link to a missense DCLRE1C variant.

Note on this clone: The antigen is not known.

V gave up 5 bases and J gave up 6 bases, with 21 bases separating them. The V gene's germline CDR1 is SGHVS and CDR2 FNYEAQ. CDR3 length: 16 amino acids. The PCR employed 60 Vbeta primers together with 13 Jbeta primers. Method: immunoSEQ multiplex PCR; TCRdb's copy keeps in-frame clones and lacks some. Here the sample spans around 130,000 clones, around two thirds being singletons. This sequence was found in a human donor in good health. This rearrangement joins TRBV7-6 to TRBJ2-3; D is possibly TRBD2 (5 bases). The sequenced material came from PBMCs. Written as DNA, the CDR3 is TGTGCCAGCAGCCGGACGGGCGGGCTAGTAGGGGATACGCAGTATTTT. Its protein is CASSRTGGLVGDTQYF.